Given below is one TCR beta chain in context. These data are taken from a study of blood T cell repertoires in COVID-19. The trim removed 9 bases at V and 5 bases at J, leaving 7 bases unmatched. CDR3 size: 13 residues. Germline lookup yields CDR1 SNHLY and CDR2 FYNNEI. Libraries were prepared by immunoSEQ multiplex PCR; TCRdb keeps only in-frame clonotypes and omits some of them. This sample has some 80,000 clones, with around 89% found just once. The chain has TRBV2 and TRBJ2-1; 7 bases match TRBD1. Sequencing was carried out using peripheral blood. The origin of this receptor is a human donor in a cohort sampled during active COVID-19. CDR3 in amino acids: CASRQGLNNEQFF. The CDR3 bases are TGTGCCAGTAGACAGGGTTTAAACAATGAGCAGTTCTTC.